Given below is one T cell receptor beta chain in context. Its matching antigen is unknown. A much larger clone sits a single nucleotide away, making a read error possible. This sample is part of a study of tumor-infiltrating lymphocytes in primary liver carcinoma. In the study overall: Participating patients were men and women between 30 and 69 years old. Among the tumors, stages were T1-T3 N0M0 and sizes roughly 4 to 10 cm. Study-level points and caveats: With p = 0.039, the top-250-clone fraction in tumors significantly exceeded that in blood.

V was clipped by 6 bases and J by 5 bases, with 16 bases between them. This CDR3 has 14 amino acids. TCR beta cDNA came from roughly 450 ng total RNA, primed with a constant-region primer. Construction of TCR beta libraries relied on three successive nested multiplex PCR rounds employing slightly modified ARM-PCR. Rounds one and two of PCR, each of 10 cycles, were primed with TRBV1-TRBV30 forward primers and a C-beta reverse primer. Using its own MiXCR run on the multiplex PCR reads, TCRdb lists one record per CDR3 protein. The sample lists a few hundred thousand distinct CDR3 sequences, 50% to 60% seen once, with about 17% in the top ten. The blood RNA (from unsorted whole blood) was obtained, and germline DNA was also extracted. Chronic HBV infection was present, with no prior treatment.

The chain couples TRBV12-3 or TRBV12-4 to TRBJ2-5, with D perhaps TRBD1 (5 bases). The sample was peripheral blood. The source of this sequence is a woman aged 25 to 39 with primary liver carcinoma and hepatitis B virus infection. The chain's CDR3 is CASSLRQSHETQYF. The CDR3 DNA reads TGTGCCAGCAGCCTCAGACAGAGCCATGAGACCCAGTACTTC.